These 15 T cell receptor beta chains came from one sample sequenced in a study of neurological immune-mediated disorders. TCRdb ran MiXCR on the 5' RACE reads and lists one entry per CDR3 protein. The data contain some 60,000 distinct CDR3 sequences, under 2.5% of them singletons. The sequencing input was PBMCs. These receptors were collected from a man in his fifties with multiple sclerosis.

This clonotype was counted many times. The J gene is TRBJ2-5, the V gene TRBV9; the D gene is possibly TRBD1 (5 bases). Germline V gene sequence: CDR1 SGDLS, CDR2 YYNGEE. The V gene lost 0 bases and the J gene lost 1 base, with 16 bases spanning the gap. This CDR3 has 17 amino acids. The CDR3 DNA is TGTGCCAGCAGCGTAGCAGGACAACGACACTCCCAAGAGACCCAGTACTTC. Translating gives CASSVAGQRHSQETQYF.

The table lists this clonotype with many counts. The chain combines TRBV18 with TRBJ1-1; no clear D gene. In germline, CDR1 is KGHSH, CDR2 LQKENI. V dropped 2 bases and J dropped 3 bases, with 10 bases sitting between them. This CDR3 spans 14 amino acids. In nucleotides, the CDR3 is TGTGCCAGCTCACCATATGCAGGAGACACTGAAGCTTTCTTT. This sequence encodes CASSPYAGDTEAFF.

This clonotype was counted many times. V is TRBV27 and J is TRBJ2-5, with unresolved D. The CDR3 is made up of 14 amino acids. V shed 3 bases and J shed 1 base, with 9 bases lying between them. Germline V lookup: CDR1 MNHEY, CDR2 SMNVEV (reference sequence). The CDR3 coding sequence is TGTGCCAGCAGTTTCTCGGCGCTCCAAGAGACCCAGTACTTC. Translation: CASSFSALQETQYF.

This clonotype appeared many times. This rearrangement joins TRBV5-1 to TRBJ2-7, with D unclear. Germline V lookup: CDR1 SGHRS, CDR2 YFSETQ. Deletions cut 1 base from V and 2 bases from J, with 7 bases between. The CDR3 length is 13 residues. The CDR3 nucleotides are TGCGCCAGCAGCTTGTCCCCGGCCTACGAGCAGTACTTC. This codes for CASSLSPAYEQYF.

The table lists this clonotype with many counts. Here the CDR3 reads CASSLGIGQGRRTQYF. CDR3 nucleotides: TGTGCCAGCAGCTTAGGGATCGGACAAGGTCGCAGGACCCAGTACTTC. This chain uses TRBV11-2 with TRBJ2-5; a possible D gene is TRBD1 (5 bases). This CDR3 has 16 amino acids. Germline V gene lookup returns CDR1 SGHAT and CDR2 FQNNGV. V was trimmed by 1 base and J by 7 bases, leaving 19 bases between them.

In its sample, this clonotype was seen many times. A much bigger clone sits one base away, suggesting this may be a read error. The genes are TRBV29-1 and TRBJ2-7; D may be TRBD2 (5 bases). Germline lookup yields CDR1 SQVTM and CDR2 ANQGSEA. This CDR3 region has 15 residues. V was clipped by 4 bases and J by 0 bases, with 16 bases between them. The CDR3 DNA follows: TGCAGCGTTGTCGGGAAAAGTGAATCCTCCTACGAGCAGTACTTC. Translation gives CSVVGKSESSYEQYF.

Ten or more counts support this clonotype. V gene TRBV9 combines with J gene TRBJ2-1; 7 bases map to TRBD2. This CDR3 is 13 amino acids long. V was pared by 4 bases and J by 6 bases, with 4 bases of the junction left unmatched. CDR1 and CDR2 (germline): SGDLS, YYNGEE. CDR3 residues: CASSPSGSNEQFF. DNA for the CDR3: TGTGCCAGCAGCCCTAGCGGCAGCAATGAGCAGTTCTTC.

This clonotype was detected many times. The rearrangement links TRBV5-6 to TRBJ2-5; a weak D match, TRBD1 (6 bases). V shed 1 base and J shed 5 bases, with 12 bases lying between them. The CDR3 is 14 residues long. Germline V gene lookup returns CDR1 SGHDT and CDR2 YYEEEE. The CDR3 DNA sequence: TGTGCCAGCAGCTTGCCACAGGGTTTTGAGACCCAGTACTTC. Its protein product is CASSLPQGFETQYF.

This clonotype was found many times. The chain employs TRBV12-3 or TRBV12-4 and TRBJ1-1; D remains unclear. The CDR3 consists of 12 residues. V lost 6 bases to trimming and J lost 1 base, with 6 bases between them. CDR3 region: CASRRPNTEAFF. The CDR3 nucleotides are TGTGCCAGCAGACGACCGAACACTGAAGCTTTCTTT.

This clonotype came up many times. The chain couples TRBV6-2 or TRBV6-3 to TRBJ2-7, with unresolved D. From germline, CDR1 is MNHEY and CDR2 SVGEGT. The CDR3 totals 15 residues. Trimming pared 4 bases from V and 3 bases from J, leaving 16 bases between. The chain's CDR3 is CASSSETPAYYEQYF. The DNA of the CDR3 is TGTGCCAGCAGTTCCGAGACACCCGCCTACTACGAGCAGTACTTC.

This clonotype was recorded many times. The chain carries TRBV7-2 and TRBJ2-7; 11 positions match TRBD2. Germline assignment: CDR1 SGHTA and CDR2 FQGNSA. After removal of 5 bases from V and 11 bases from J, the junction contained 8 bases not matched to a gene. This CDR3 comprises 13 residues. CDR3 DNA sequence: TGTGCCAGCAGCAGGGGACTAGCGGAGGGGAAGTACTTC. Protein: CASSRGLAEGKYF.

This clonotype has more than one count but fewer than ten. The rearrangement joins TRBV20-1 to TRBJ1-1, with D unclear. V lost 2 bases and J 1 base, leaving 11 bases between the germline ends. Germline V gene sequence: CDR1 DFQATT, CDR2 SNEGSKA (reference sequence). The CDR3 is 14 amino acids. The CDR3: CSARKVTGNTEAFF. The DNA for the CDR3 is TGCAGTGCTAGAAAGGTTACGGGGAACACTGAAGCTTTCTTT.

The sample holds many counts of this clonotype. The rearrangement links TRBV7-9 to TRBJ2-5; D unresolved. In germline, CDR1 is SEHNR, CDR2 FQNEAQ (reference sequence). V was clipped by 8 bases and J by 0 bases, with 19 bases between them. CDR3 length equals 16 residues. The CDR3 DNA sequence: TGTGCCAGCGTTCCCTCCCATTTGGGCCACCAAGAGACCCAGTACTTC. This sequence encodes CASVPSHLGHQETQYF. Full variable domain (remainder filled in from reference TRBV7-9 and TRBJ2-5): DTGVSQNPRHKITKRGQNVTFRCDPISEHNRLYWYRQTLGQGPEFLTYFQNEAQLEKSRLLSDRFSAERPKGSFSTLEIQRTEQGDSAMYLCASVPSHLGHQETQYFGPGTRLLVL.

This clonotype came up many times. The rearrangement links TRBV7-9 to TRBJ2-3; 7 positions agree with TRBD2. CDR3 length equals 14 residues. Trimming cost V 6 bases and J 10 bases; bases outside gene matches: 13. Per germline, CDR1 SEHNR and CDR2 FQNEAQ (reference sequence). CDR3 loop: CASRHAREGLAQYF. DNA of the CDR3: TGTGCCAGCAGACACGCCAGGGAGGGTTTGGCGCAGTATTTT.

There are a few counts of this clonotype. The germline gene is not matched at one end of the junction; a read error may be the cause. The V call is TRBV28, the J call TRBJ1-6, with D perhaps TRBD1 (5 bases). The CDR3 has 14 residues. CDR1 is MDHEN and CDR2 is SYDVKM in the germline V gene. The DNA for the CDR3 is TGTGCCAGCATCCTGGAGGGGCATGGGTCAACCCTCAACTTT. It yields the protein CASILEGHGSTLNF. Looking up the rest from reference TRBV28 and TRBJ1-6 gives the full variable domain: DVKVTQSSRYLVKRTGEKVFLECVQDMDHENMFWYRQDPGLGLRLIYFSYDVKMKEKGDIPEGYSVSREKKERFSLILESASTNQTSMYLCASILEGHGSTLNFGNGTRLTVT.